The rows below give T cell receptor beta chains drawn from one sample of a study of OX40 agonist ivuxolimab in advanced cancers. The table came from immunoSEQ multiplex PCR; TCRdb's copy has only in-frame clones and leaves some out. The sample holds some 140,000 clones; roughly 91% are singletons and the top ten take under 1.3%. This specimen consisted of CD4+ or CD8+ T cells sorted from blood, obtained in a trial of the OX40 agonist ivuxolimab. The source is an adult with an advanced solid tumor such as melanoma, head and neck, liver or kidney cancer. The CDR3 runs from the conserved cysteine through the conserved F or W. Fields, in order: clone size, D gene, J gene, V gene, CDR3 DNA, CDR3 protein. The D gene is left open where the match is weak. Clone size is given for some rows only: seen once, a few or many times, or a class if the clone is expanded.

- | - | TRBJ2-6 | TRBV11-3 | TGTGCCAGCAGCTCGGGGCATGGGGCCAACGTCCTGACTTTC | CASSSGHGANVLTF
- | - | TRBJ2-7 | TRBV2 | TGTGCCAGCAGTGACCTGGTGGGAGCGGACTACGAGCAGTACTTC | CASSDLVGADYEQYF
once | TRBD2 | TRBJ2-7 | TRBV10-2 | TGCGCCAGCAGTGACCCGACTAGCGGGACGGCCTACGAGCAGTACTTC | CASSDPTSGTAYEQYF
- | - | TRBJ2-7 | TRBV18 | TGTGCCAGCTCACCCGCGGCAGGGGCCTACGAGCAGTACTTC | CASSPAAGAYEQYF
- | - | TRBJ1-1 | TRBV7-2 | TGTGCCAGCAGCCCCCGGGCCCTGAACACTGAAGCTTTCTTT | CASSPRALNTEAFF
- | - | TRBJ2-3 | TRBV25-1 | TGTGCCAGCAGTGAATATAGACTAGGAACAGATACGCAGTATTTT | CASSEYRLGTDTQYF
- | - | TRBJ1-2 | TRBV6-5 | TGTGCCAGCAGTGGACTTAACTATGGCTACACCTTC | CASSGLNYGYTF
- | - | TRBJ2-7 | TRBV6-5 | TGTGCCAGCAGTTACCAGACAGGAGCCTCCTACGAGCAGTACTTC | CASSYQTGASYEQYF
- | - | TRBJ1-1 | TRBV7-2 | TGTGCCAGCAGCTTGCAGGGCCCTCTGCACACTGAAGCTTTCTTT | CASSLQGPLHTEAFF
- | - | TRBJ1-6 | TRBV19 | TGTGCCAGTAGTATGGGGGGCGGCTATAATTCACCCCTCCACTTT | CASSMGGGYNSPLHF
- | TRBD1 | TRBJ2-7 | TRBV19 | TGTGCCAGGGGTGACCGGGACAGGGGCCTCTACGAGCAGTACTTC | CARGDRDRGLYEQYF
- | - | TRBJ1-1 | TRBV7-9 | TGTGCCAGCAGCTTAGCGGGCTCGGCCACTGAAGCTTTCTTT | CASSLAGSATEAFF
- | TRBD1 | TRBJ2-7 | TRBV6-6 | TGTGCCAGCAGTGGACAGGGACACTACGAGCAGTACTTC | CASSGQGHYEQYF
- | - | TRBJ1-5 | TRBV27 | TGTGCCAGCAGTCCCCCAGGAGGGGATCAGCCCCAGCATTTT | CASSPPGGDQPQHF
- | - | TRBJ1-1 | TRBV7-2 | TGTGCCACACGAACACCCGGGATGAACACTGAAGCTTTCTTT | CATRTPGMNTEAFF
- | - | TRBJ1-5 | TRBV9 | TGTGCCAGCAGCGTAGACGAAGGTTGGAATCAGCCCCAGCATTTT | CASSVDEGWNQPQHF
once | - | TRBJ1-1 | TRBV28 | TGTGCCAGCAGCCCTAGGTACACTGAAGCTTTCTTT | CASSPRYTEAFF
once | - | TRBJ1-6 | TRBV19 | TGTGCCAGTAGTATGTGGGGGGGACTCGAATCACCCCTCCACTTT | CASSMWGGLESPLHF
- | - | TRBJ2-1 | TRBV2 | TGTGCCAGCAGTGAGCTTGAAAGACAGTCTCAGGAGCAGTTCTTC | CASSELERQSQEQFF
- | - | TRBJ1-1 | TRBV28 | TGTGCCAGCAGTACCCCCACCACTGAAGCTTTCTTT | CASSTPTTEAFF
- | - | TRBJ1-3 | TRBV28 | TGTGCCAGCAGTTTAGGCGGGACTGCTGGAAACACCATATATTTT | CASSLGGTAGNTIYF
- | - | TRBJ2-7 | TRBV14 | TGTGCCAGCAGAGGAAGGACGTCGGGGGACGAGCAGTACTTC | CASRGRTSGDEQYF
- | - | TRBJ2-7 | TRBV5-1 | TGCGCCAGCAGCTTGGTTGGGGGGATCTACGAGCAGTACTTC | CASSLVGGIYEQYF
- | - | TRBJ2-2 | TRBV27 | TGTGCCAGCAGTCCCTACACCGGGGAGCTGTTTTTT | CASSPYTGELFF
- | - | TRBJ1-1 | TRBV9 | TGTGCCAGCAGCACTGGGACCTGGAGGGGCGGTGAAGCTTTCTTT | CASSTGTWRGGEAFF
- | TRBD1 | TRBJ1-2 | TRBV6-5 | TGTGCCAGCAGTTTCCAGAGACAGGGAGGCTATGGCTACACCTTC | CASSFQRQGGYGYTF
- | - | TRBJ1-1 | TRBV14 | TGTGCCAGCAGCCAAGGGACGAACACTGAAGCTTTCTTT | CASSQGTNTEAFF
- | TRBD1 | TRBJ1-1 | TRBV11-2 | TGTGCCAGCAGCCGCAACAGGGGGAGTAGTAAGGACACTGAAGCTTTCTTT | CASSRNRGSSKDTEAFF
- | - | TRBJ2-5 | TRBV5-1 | TGCGCCAGCATCGCGGGACTCCGCGGGGAGACCCAGTACTTC | CASIAGLRGETQYF
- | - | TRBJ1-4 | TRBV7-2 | TGTGCCAGCAGTCCCCGGGACGGAGAAAAACTGTTTTTT | CASSPRDGEKLFF
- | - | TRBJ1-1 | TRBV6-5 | TGTGCCAGCAGCGTAGAGAACACTGAAGCTTTCTTT | CASSVENTEAFF
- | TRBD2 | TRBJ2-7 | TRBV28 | TGTGCCAGCAGTCCCCCATGGGCTAGCGGGAGCTCCTACGAGCAGTACTTC | CASSPPWASGSSYEQYF
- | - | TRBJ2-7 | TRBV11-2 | TGTGCCAGCACTACCGGTCCGGGAGAGGTCTACGAGCAGTACTTC | CASTTGPGEVYEQYF
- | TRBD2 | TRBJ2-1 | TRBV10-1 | TGCGCCAGCAGTGATACCCGACTAGCGGGGGGTAATGAGCAGTTCTTC | CASSDTRLAGGNEQFF
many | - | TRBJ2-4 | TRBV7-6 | TGTGCCAGCAGCCCACTCCTAGCCAAAAACATTCAGTACTTC | CASSPLLAKNIQYF
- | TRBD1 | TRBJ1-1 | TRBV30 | TGTGCCTGGACCCGACAGGGCTTAGCTGAAGCTTTCTTT | CAWTRQGLAEAFF
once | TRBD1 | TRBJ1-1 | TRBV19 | TGTGCCAGTTTTTCCGACAGGGAGGTACCTGAAGCTTTCTTT | CASFSDREVPEAFF
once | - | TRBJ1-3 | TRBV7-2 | TGTGCCAGCAGCTTAGCGTTCGGTGGAAACACCATATATTTT | CASSLAFGGNTIYF
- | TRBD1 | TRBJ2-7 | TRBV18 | TGTGCCAGCTCACCAGGGACAGGATATTCCTACGAGCAGTACTTC | CASSPGTGYSYEQYF
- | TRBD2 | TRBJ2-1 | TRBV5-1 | TGCGCCAGCAGCTTGCTGGTTAGGATACCGGGACTAACTACTAGCTCCTACAATGAGCAGTTCTTC | CASSLLVRIPGLTTSSYNEQFF
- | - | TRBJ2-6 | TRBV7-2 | TGTGCCAGCAGAAAGACCGGGGGCCGAAATTCCGGGGCCAACGTCCTGACTTTC | CASRKTGGRNSGANVLTF
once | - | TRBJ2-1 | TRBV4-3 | TGCGCCAGCAGCTACAAGAGTTACAATGAGCAGTTCTTC | CASSYKSYNEQFF
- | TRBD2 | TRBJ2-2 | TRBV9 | TGTGCCAGCAGCTCCCGGGAGGGAGCCGGGGAGCTGTTTTTT | CASSSREGAGELFF
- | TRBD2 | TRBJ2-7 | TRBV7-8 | TGTGCCAGCAGCTCTGCTAGCGGGAGTGGCCACGAGCAGTACTTC | CASSSASGSGHEQYF
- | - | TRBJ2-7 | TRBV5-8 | TGTGCCAGCAGCTTACCGCAAGGGTTAGAGCAGTACTTC | CASSLPQGLEQYF
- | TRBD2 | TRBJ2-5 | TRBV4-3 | TGCGCCAGCAGCCAAGATCGAGGGACTAGCAGGGTAGAGACCCAGTACTTC | CASSQDRGTSRVETQYF
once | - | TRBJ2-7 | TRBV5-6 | TGTGCCAGCAGCTTATTCTACGAGCAGTACTTC | CASSLFYEQYF
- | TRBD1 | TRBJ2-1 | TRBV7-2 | TGTGCCAGCAGCCCCGGACAGGGTTACAATGAGCAGTTCTTC | CASSPGQGYNEQFF
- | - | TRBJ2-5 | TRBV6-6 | TGTGCCAGCAGTCGGGTACAAGAGACCCAGTACTTC | CASSRVQETQYF
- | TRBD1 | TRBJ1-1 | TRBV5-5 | TGTGCCAGCAGCAGGACCAGGGGGCTCGTCGAAGCTTTCTTT | CASSRTRGLVEAFF
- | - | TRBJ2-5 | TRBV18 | TGTGCCAGCTCACCACTGGAGACCCAGTACTTC | CASSPLETQYF
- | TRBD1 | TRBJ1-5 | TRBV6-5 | TGTGCCAGCAGCGCCACAGGGGGCGGGCAGCCCCAGCATTTT | CASSATGGGQPQHF
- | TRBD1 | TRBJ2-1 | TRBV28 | TGTGCCAGCAGTTCCCTCTGGCAGGGGGCCCCACATCTCTACAATGAGCAGTTCTTC | CASSSLWQGAPHLYNEQFF
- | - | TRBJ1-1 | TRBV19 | TGTGCCAGTAGTAACACACGTGCGGGCACTGAAGCTTTCTTT | CASSNTRAGTEAFF
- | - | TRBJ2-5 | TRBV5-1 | TGCGCCAGCATGCTAGCCGGTGGGAGTGCCCCAGAGACCCAGTACTTC | CASMLAGGSAPETQYF
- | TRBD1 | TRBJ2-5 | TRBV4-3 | TGCGCCAGCAGCCAAGTTAGGGCAGGGGGCCAAGAGACCCAGTACTTC | CASSQVRAGGQETQYF
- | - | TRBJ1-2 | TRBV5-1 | TGCGCCAGCAGCTATGACAGCTCGACCTATGGCTACACCTTC | CASSYDSSTYGYTF
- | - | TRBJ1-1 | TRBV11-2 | TGTGCCAGCAGCCTAAGGGAACAGGCGAACACTGAAGCTTTCTTT | CASSLREQANTEAFF
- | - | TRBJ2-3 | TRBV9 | TGTGCCAGCAGCGTAGGTGGGAGACGCACAGATACGCAGTATTTT | CASSVGGRRTDTQYF